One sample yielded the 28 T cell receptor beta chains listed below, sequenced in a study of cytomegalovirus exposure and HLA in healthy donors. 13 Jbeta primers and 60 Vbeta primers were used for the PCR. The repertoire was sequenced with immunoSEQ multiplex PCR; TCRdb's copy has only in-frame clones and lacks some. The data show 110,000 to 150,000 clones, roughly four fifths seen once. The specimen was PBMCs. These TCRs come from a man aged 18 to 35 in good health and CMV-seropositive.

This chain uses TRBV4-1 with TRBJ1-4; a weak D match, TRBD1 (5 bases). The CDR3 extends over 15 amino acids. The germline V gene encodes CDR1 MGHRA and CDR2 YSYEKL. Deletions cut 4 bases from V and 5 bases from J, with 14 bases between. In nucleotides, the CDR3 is TGCGCCAGCAGCCGGACACCCGCTTCAAATGAAAAACTGTTTTTT. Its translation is CASSRTPASNEKLFF.

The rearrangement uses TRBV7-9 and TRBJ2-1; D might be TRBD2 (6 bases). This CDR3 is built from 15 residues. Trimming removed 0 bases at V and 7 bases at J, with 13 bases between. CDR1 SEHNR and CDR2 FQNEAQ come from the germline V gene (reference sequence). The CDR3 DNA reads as TGTGCCAGCAGCTTAGCGAGCCTAGCGATAAATGAGCAGTTCTTC. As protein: CASSLASLAINEQFF.

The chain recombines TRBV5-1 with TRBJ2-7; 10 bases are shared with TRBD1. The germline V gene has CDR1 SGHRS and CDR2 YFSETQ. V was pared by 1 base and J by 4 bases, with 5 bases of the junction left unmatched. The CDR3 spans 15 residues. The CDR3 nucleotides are TGCGCCAGCAGCTTGTTGGGGACAGGGGTATACGAGCAGTACTTC. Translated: CASSLLGTGVYEQYF.

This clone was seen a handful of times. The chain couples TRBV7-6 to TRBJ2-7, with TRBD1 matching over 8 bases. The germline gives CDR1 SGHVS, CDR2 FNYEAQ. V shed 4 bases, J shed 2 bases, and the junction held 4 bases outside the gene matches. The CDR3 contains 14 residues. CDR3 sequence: CASSYAQGAYEQYF. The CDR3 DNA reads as TGTGCCAGCAGCTATGCACAGGGGGCCTACGAGCAGTACTTC.

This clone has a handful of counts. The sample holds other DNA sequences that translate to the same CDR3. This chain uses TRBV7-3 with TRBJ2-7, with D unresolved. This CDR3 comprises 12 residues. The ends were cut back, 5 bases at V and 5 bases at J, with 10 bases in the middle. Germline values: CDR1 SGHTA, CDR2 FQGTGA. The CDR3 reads CASSPPGDEQYF. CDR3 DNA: TGTGCCAGCAGCCCTCCGGGTGACGAGCAGTACTTC. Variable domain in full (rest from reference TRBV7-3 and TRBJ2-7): GAGVSQTPSNKVTEKGKYVELRCDPISGHTALYWYRQSLGQGPEFLIYFQGTGAADDSGLPNDRFFAVRPEGSVSTLKIQRTERGDSAVYLCASSPPGDEQYFGPGTRLTVT.

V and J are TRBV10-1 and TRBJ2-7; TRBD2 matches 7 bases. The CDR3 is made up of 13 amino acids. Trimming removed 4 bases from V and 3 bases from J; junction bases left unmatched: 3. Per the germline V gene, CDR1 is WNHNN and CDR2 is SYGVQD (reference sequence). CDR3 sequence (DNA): TGCGCCAGCAGTGCGGCTAGCGGCTACGAGCAGTACTTC. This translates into CASSAASGYEQYF.

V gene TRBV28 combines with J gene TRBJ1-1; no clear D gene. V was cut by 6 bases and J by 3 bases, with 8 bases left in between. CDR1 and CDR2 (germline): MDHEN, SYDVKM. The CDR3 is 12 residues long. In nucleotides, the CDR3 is TGTGCCAGCAGCTACCGGTACACTGAAGCTTTCTTT. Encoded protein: CASSYRYTEAFF. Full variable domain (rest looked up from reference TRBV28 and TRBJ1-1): DVKVTQSSRYLVKRTGEKVFLECVQDMDHENMFWYRQDPGLGLRLIYFSYDVKMKEKGDIPEGYSVSREKKERFSLILESASTNQTSMYLCASSYRYTEAFFGQGTRLTVV.

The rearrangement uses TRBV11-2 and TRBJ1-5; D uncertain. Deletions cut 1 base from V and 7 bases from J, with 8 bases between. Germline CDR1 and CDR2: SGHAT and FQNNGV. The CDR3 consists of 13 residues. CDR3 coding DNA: TGTGCCAGCAGCTTAGCGAGGAACCAGCCCCAGCATTTT. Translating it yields CASSLARNQPQHF.

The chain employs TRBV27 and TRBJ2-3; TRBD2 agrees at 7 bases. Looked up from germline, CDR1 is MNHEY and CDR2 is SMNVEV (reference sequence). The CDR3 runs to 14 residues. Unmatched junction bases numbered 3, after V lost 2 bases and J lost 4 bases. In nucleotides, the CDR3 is TGTGCCAGCAGTTTAGCGGGAGCCGCAGATACGCAGTATTTT. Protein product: CASSLAGAADTQYF.

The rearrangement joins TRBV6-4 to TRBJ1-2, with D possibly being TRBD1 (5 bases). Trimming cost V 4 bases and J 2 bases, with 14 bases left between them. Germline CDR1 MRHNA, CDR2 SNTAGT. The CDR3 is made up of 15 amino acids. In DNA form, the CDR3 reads TGTGCCAGCAGTGTCAACACCCAGGGAAACTATGGCTACACCTTC. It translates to CASSVNTQGNYGYTF.

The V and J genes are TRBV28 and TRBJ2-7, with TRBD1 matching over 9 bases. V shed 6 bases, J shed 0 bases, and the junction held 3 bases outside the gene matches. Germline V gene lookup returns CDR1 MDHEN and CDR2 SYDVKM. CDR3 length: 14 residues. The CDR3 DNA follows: TGTGCCAGCAGACCGACAGGGGGCTCCTACGAGCAGTACTTC. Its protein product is CASRPTGGSYEQYF.

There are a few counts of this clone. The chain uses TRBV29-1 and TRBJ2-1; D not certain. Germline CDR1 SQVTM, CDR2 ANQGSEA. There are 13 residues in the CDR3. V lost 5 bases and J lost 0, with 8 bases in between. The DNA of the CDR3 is TGCAGCGTTCTTCCCAGCTCCTACAATGAGCAGTTCTTC. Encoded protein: CSVLPSSYNEQFF.

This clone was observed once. CDR3 nucleotides: TGTGCCAGCAGTTTCGATATCAGGGGAGGGCTGGGCACTGAAGCTTTCTTT. Translating gives CASSFDIRGGLGTEAFF. The J gene is TRBJ1-1, the V gene TRBV28; D is perhaps TRBD1 (6 bases). The CDR3 length is 17 residues. V lost 3 bases and J lost 4, with 21 bases in between. CDR1 is MDHEN, CDR2 SYDVKM, per germline. The entire variable domain, with the rest obtained from reference TRBV28 and TRBJ1-1, is as follows: DVKVTQSSRYLVKRTGEKVFLECVQDMDHENMFWYRQDPGLGLRLIYFSYDVKMKEKGDIPEGYSVSREKKERFSLILESASTNQTSMYLCASSFDIRGGLGTEAFFGQGTRLTVV.

The CDR3: CTPARGLYNSPLHF. CDR3 DNA sequence: TGCACCCCTGCCAGGGGGCTCTATAATTCACCCCTCCACTTT. This chain connects TRBV29-1 to TRBJ1-6, with 8 bases lining up with TRBD1. This CDR3 has 14 amino acids. Germline assignment: CDR1 SQVTM and CDR2 ANQGSEA.

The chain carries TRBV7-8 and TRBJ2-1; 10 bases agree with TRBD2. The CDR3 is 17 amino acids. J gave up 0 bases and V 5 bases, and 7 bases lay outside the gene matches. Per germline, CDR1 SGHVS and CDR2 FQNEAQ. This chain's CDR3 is CASSLPSGSSSYNEQFF. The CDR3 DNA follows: TGTGCCAGCAGCCTCCCTAGCGGGAGTAGCTCCTACAATGAGCAGTTCTTC.

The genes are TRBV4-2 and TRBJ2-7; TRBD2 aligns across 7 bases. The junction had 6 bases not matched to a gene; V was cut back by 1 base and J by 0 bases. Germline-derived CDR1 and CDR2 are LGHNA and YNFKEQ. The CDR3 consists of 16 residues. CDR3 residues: CASSQVSGRSSYEQYF. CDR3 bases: TGTGCCAGCAGCCAAGTGTCCGGGAGGAGCTCCTACGAGCAGTACTTC.

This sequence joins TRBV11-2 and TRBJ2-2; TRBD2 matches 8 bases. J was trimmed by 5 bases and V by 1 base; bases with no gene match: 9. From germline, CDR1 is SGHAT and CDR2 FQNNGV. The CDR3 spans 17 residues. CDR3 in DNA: TGTGCCAGCAGCTTAGTGTATACTAGCGGACCTACCGGGGAGCTGTTTTTT. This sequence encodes CASSLVYTSGPTGELFF.

The CDR3 region is CASSWSGGTKETQYF. Here the CDR3 DNA reads TGTGCCAGCAGTTGGAGCGGGGGAACCAAAGAGACCCAGTACTTC. This chain uses TRBV27 with TRBJ2-5; TRBD2 agrees at 8 bases. This CDR3 is built from 15 residues. CDR1 and CDR2 (germline): MNHEY, SMNVEV (reference sequence). Trimming removed 4 bases from V and 3 bases from J; junction bases left unmatched: 7.

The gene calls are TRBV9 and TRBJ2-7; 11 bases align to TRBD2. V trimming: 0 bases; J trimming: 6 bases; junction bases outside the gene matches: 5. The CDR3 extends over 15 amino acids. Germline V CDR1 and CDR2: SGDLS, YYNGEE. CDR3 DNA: TGTGCCAGCAGCGTAGGGATAGCGGGAGGGCTCGAGCAGTACTTC. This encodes CASSVGIAGGLEQYF.

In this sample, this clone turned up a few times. The CDR3: CASSRQGSYGYTF. CDR3 nucleotides: TGTGCCAGCAGCCGCCAGGGGTCCTATGGCTACACCTTC. This chain uses TRBV5-6 with TRBJ1-2; possibly TRBD1 for D (6 bases). Trimming stripped 4 bases from V and 4 bases from J, with 11 bases between. The CDR3 covers 13 residues. The germline V gene has CDR1 SGHDT and CDR2 YYEEEE.

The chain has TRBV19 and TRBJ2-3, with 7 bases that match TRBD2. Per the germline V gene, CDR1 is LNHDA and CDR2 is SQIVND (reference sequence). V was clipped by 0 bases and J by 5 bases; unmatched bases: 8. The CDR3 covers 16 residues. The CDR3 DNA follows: TGTGCCAGTAGTATAGATAAAGCGGGATTCGGAGATACGCAGTATTTT. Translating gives CASSIDKAGFGDTQYF. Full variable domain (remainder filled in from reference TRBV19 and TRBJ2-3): DGGITQSPKYLFRKEGQNVTLSCEQNLNHDAMYWYRQDPGQGLRLIYYSQIVNDFQKGDIAEGYSVSREKKESFPLTVTSAQKNPTAFYLCASSIDKAGFGDTQYFGPGTRLTVL.

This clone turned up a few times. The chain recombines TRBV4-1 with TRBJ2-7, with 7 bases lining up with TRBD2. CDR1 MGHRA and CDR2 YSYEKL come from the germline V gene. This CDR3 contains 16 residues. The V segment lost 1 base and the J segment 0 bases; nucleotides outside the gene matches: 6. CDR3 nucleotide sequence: TGCGCCAGCAGCCAAGGGGAAGCGGGAAACTCCTACGAGCAGTACTTC. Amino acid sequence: CASSQGEAGNSYEQYF.

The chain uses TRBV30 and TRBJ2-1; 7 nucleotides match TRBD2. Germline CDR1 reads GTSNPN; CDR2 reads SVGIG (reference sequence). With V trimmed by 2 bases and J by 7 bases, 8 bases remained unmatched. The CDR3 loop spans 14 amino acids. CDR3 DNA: TGTGCCTGGAGTACCGGGGGGAGAGGGAATGAGCAGTTCTTC. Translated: CAWSTGGRGNEQFF.

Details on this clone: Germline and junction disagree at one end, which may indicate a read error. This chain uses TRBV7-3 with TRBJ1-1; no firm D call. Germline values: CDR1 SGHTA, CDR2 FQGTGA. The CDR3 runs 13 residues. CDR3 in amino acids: CASSFSGNTGAFF. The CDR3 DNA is TGTGCCAGCAGCTTCTCGGGAAACACTGGAGCTTTCTTT.

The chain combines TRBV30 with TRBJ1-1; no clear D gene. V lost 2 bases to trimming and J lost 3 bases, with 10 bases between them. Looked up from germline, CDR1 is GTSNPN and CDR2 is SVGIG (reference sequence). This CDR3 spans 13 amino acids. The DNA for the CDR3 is TGTGCCTGGAGTTCCCGACTCGACACTGAAGCTTTCTTT. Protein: CAWSSRLDTEAFF.

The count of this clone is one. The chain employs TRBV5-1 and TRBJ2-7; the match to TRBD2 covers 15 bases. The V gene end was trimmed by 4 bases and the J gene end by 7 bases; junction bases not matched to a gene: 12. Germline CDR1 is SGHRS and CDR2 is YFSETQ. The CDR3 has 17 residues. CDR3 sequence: CASSLGLAGGLSGEQYF. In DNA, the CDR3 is TGCGCCAGCAGCCTGGGACTAGCGGGAGGTTTGTCGGGGGAGCAGTACTTC.

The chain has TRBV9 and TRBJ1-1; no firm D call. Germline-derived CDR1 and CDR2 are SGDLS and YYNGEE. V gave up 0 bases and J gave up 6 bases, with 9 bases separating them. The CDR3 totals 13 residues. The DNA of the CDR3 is TGTGCCAGCAGCGTAGTGAGGGATGCTGAAGCTTTCTTT. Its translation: CASSVVRDAEAFF.

In nucleotides, the CDR3 is TGTGCCAGTAGTACCCCCGGTACGAACACTGAAGCTTTCTTT. It encodes CASSTPGTNTEAFF. The V and J genes are TRBV19 and TRBJ1-1, with D hard to call. Trimming took 4 bases from V and 1 from J, leaving 10 bases between them. CDR3 length equals 14 residues. In germline, CDR1 is LNHDA, CDR2 SQIVND (reference sequence). The full variable domain, its missing parts supplied by reference TRBV19 and TRBJ1-1, is DGGITQSPKYLFRKEGQNVTLSCEQNLNHDAMYWYRQDPGQGLRLIYYSQIVNDFQKGDIAEGYSVSREKKESFPLTVTSAQKNPTAFYLCASSTPGTNTEAFFGQGTRLTVV.